This is a list of T cell receptor beta chains from one sample in a study of graft-versus-host responses after intestinal transplantation. Produced via immunoSEQ multiplex PCR; TCRdb's table is partial and in-frame only. Altogether around 100,000 clones are present, roughly nine tenths being singletons, with the ten largest covering under 0.3%. Their recognized antigens are unknown. The sample in question was unstimulated CD4+ T cells sorted from spleen or lymph node cells, obtained before transplant. The origin of the receptors is a human donor who was the organ donor for an intestinal transplant. The CDR3 runs from the conserved cysteine through the conserved F or W. A D gene is named only where the DNA matches it firmly. Where a row states a size, it is once, few, many or the class of an expanded clone; other rows omit it.

v_gene	abundance	len	d_gene	j_gene	CDR3aa	CDR3nt
TRBV5-1	.	13	TRBD2	TRBJ2-7	CASSLAGVREQYF	TGCGCCAGCAGCCTAGCGGGAGTGCGGGAGCAGTACTTC
TRBV7-2	.	16	TRBD2	TRBJ2-5	CASSLESGGSDSAQYF	TGTGCCAGCAGCTTAGAGTCGGGAGGCTCGGATTCGGCCCAGTACTTC
TRBV5-1	.	15	.	TRBJ1-4	CASSFEGATNEKLFF	TGCGCCAGCAGCTTTGAGGGGGCAACTAATGAAAAACTGTTTTTT
TRBV9	.	14	TRBD1	TRBJ2-5	CASSARTGVETQYF	TGTGCCAGCAGCGCCCGGACAGGGGTCGAGACCCAGTACTTC
TRBV6-5	.	13	.	TRBJ2-5	CASSYTRQETQYF	TGTGCCAGCAGTTACACTCGGCAAGAGACCCAGTACTTC
TRBV6-5	.	15	.	TRBJ2-7	CASSRTIAATYEQYF	TGTGCCAGCAGTAGGACGATAGCGGCGACCTACGAGCAGTACTTC
TRBV18	.	15	.	TRBJ2-3	CASSPQGDFTDTQYF	TGTGCCAGCTCCCCCCAAGGGGACTTCACGGATACGCAGTATTTT
TRBV25-1	.	14	TRBD1	TRBJ2-5	CASSETRGQETQYF	TGTGCCAGCAGTGAAACCAGGGGGCAGGAGACCCAGTACTTC
TRBV19	.	14	.	TRBJ2-1	CASSIQGPLNEQFF	TGTGCCAGTAGTATACAGGGGCCTCTCAATGAGCAGTTCTTC
TRBV7-3	.	13	.	TRBJ2-5	CASSLTYQETQYF	TGTGCCAGCAGCTTAACGTACCAAGAGACCCAGTACTTC
TRBV9	.	14	.	TRBJ1-5	CASSVAGSDQPQHF	TGTGCCAGCAGCGTAGCGGGGAGCGATCAGCCCCAGCATTTT
TRBV11-2	.	14	.	TRBJ1-1	CASSLGPGNTEAFF	TGTGCCAGCAGCTTAGGTCCAGGGAACACTGAAGCTTTCTTT
TRBV28	.	17	.	TRBJ2-7	CASSPWGVGNSSYEQYF	TGTGCCAGCAGTCCTTGGGGGGTCGGGAATAGCTCCTACGAGCAGTACTTC
TRBV28	once	13	TRBD1	TRBJ1-5	CASGTGDNQPQHF	TGTGCCAGCGGGACAGGCGACAATCAGCCCCAGCATTTT
TRBV28	.	16	.	TRBJ1-4	CASSSPGRTTNEKLFF	TGTGCCAGCAGTTCACCCGGGCGGACAACTAATGAAAAACTGTTTTTT
TRBV2	.	13	.	TRBJ2-5	CASRSGGGKTQYF	TGTGCCAGCCGAAGTGGGGGGGGCAAGACCCAGTACTTC
TRBV27	.	13	TRBD1	TRBJ2-5	CASRIDRGETQYF	TGTGCCAGCAGAATCGACAGGGGGGAGACCCAGTACTTC
TRBV30	.	12	TRBD2	TRBJ2-7	CACWTSGYEQYF	TGTGCCTGTTGGACTAGCGGCTACGAGCAGTACTTC
TRBV30	.	14	.	TRBJ2-3	CAWSVRGSTDTQYF	TGTGCCTGGAGTGTACGGGGGAGCACAGATACGCAGTATTTT
TRBV5-1	.	14	TRBD2	TRBJ2-4	CASSVGGSKNIQYF	TGCGCCAGCAGCGTCGGGGGGTCGAAAAACATTCAGTACTTC
TRBV4-2	.	17	.	TRBJ1-3	CASSQDGGAASGNTIYF	TGTGCCAGCAGCCAAGATGGGGGGGCGGCCTCTGGAAACACCATATATTTT
TRBV10-3	.	14	TRBD2	TRBJ2-2	CAIRTSGNTGELFF	TGTGCCATCCGGACTAGCGGGAACACCGGGGAGCTGTTTTTT
TRBV28	.	12	.	TRBJ1-2	CASSLLGYGYTF	TGTGCCAGCAGTTTACTCGGCTATGGCTACACCTTC
TRBV4-2	.	14	.	TRBJ2-7	CASGPGGKNYEQYF	TGTGCCAGCGGTCCTGGCGGGAAGAACTACGAGCAGTACTTC
TRBV6-1	.	16	TRBD1	TRBJ2-1	CASSDTPGQGYNEQFF	TGTGCCAGCAGTGACACGCCGGGACAGGGCTACAATGAGCAGTTCTTC
TRBV4-3	once	16	.	TRBJ1-4	CASSQGRRGVVEKLFF	TGCGCCAGCAGCCAAGGTCGACGGGGGGTGGTGGAAAAACTGTTTTTT
TRBV4-3	once	14	.	TRBJ2-5	CVSSQDRANYEQYF	TGCGTCAGCAGCCAAGATCGGGCCAACTATGAGCAGTACTTC
TRBV6-5	.	15	.	TRBJ1-1	CASSYGGALGTEAFF	TGTGCCAGCAGTTACGGGGGGGCCCTTGGGACTGAAGCTTTCTTT
TRBV6-1	.	14	.	TRBJ2-7	CASSLPGYYYEQYF	TGTGCCAGCAGCCTTCCCGGATATTACTACGAGCAGTACTTC
TRBV2	few	12	.	TRBJ2-7	CASGDVLVEQYF	TGTGCCAGCGGCGACGTCCTAGTCGAGCAGTACTTC
TRBV10-2	.	13	.	TRBJ2-5	CASSATFQETQYF	TGCGCCAGCAGTGCCACCTTCCAAGAGACCCAGTACTTC
TRBV18	.	17	TRBD1	TRBJ1-2	CAGSPTRQGRKDNGYTF	TGTGCCGGCTCACCGACCCGACAGGGGAGAAAGGATAATGGCTACACCTTC
TRBV5-1	.	11	.	TRBJ2-3	CAGQECNTQYF	TGCGCCGGGCAGGAGTGCAATACGCAGTATTTT
TRBV5-1	.	14	.	TRBJ2-4	CASSADTAQRAQYF	TGCGCCAGCAGCGCTGACACCGCCCAAAGGGCTCAGTACTTC
TRBV5-4	.	14	TRBD1	TRBJ2-1	CASSLRQGAGEQFF	TGTGCCAGCAGCCTCAGACAGGGGGCTGGGGAGCAGTTCTTC
TRBV7-2	.	13	.	TRBJ2-7	CASSLASFDEQYF	TGTGCCAGCAGCTTAGCTTCCTTCGACGAGCAGTACTTC
TRBV5-4	.	11	.	TRBJ2-7	CASGTFYEQYF	TGTGCCAGCGGGACATTTTACGAGCAGTACTTC
TRBV7-2	.	14	.	TRBJ2-7	CASSLNSGTYEQYF	TGTGCCAGCAGCTTAAATAGCGGAACCTACGAGCAGTACTTC
TRBV12-5	once	14	TRBD1	TRBJ2-3	CASGSGQGTDTQYF	TGTGCTAGTGGATCGGGACAGGGCACAGATACGCAGTATTTT
TRBV15	.	16	TRBD2	TRBJ2-1	CATTKGGAGALNEQFF	TGTGCCACCACAAAGGGGGGAGCGGGAGCGCTCAATGAGCAGTTCTTC
TRBV11-2	.	15	.	TRBJ2-3	CASRPPGRRVDTQYF	TGTGCCAGCAGGCCTCCGGGGCGTCGAGTGGATACGCAGTATTTT
TRBV9	.	16	.	TRBJ2-2	CASSVSARVGAGELFF	TGTGCCAGCAGCGTCTCAGCGAGAGTGGGGGCCGGGGAGCTGTTTTTT
TRBV5-8	.	13	.	TRBJ2-5	CASSLAGAETQYF	TGTGCCAGCAGCTTGGCAGGGGCCGAGACCCAGTACTTC
TRBV23-1	.	15	.	TRBJ2-5	CASSPTGPAWQTQYF	TGCGCCAGCAGTCCCACAGGGCCAGCCTGGCAGACCCAGTACTTC
TRBV7-2	.	15	TRBD1	TRBJ1-5	CASSLRTGPNQPQHF	TGTGCCAGCAGCTTGAGGACAGGGCCCAATCAGCCCCAGCATTTT
TRBV27	.	14	.	TRBJ1-1	CASSASQGGTEAFF	TGTGCCAGCAGTGCGTCCCAGGGCGGCACTGAAGCTTTCTTT
TRBV7-6	.	15	.	TRBJ2-7	CASSLRSTDLYEQYF	TGTGCCAGCAGCTTAAGGTCGACAGACCTCTACGAGCAGTACTTC
TRBV10-3	.	13	.	TRBJ1-1	CAISDWEGTEAFF	TGTGCCATCAGTGACTGGGAGGGCACTGAAGCTTTCTTT
TRBV6-6	.	15	TRBD1	TRBJ2-1	CASSPTGGSYNEQFF	TGTGCCAGCAGTCCTACAGGGGGGTCCTACAATGAGCAGTTCTTC
TRBV5-1	.	17	TRBD2	TRBJ2-2	CASSLRLAGGRTGELFF	TGCGCCAGCAGCCTTAGACTAGCGGGAGGGCGCACCGGGGAGCTGTTTTTT
TRBV9	.	14	.	TRBJ2-3	CASSPQRLTDTQYF	TGTGCCAGCAGCCCCCAGCGGCTCACAGATACGCAGTATTTT
TRBV19	.	16	.	TRBJ2-2	CASSIGGGRGTGELFF	TGTGCCAGTAGTATAGGAGGGGGGCGCGGCACCGGGGAGCTGTTTTTT
TRBV4-1	.	14	TRBD1	TRBJ1-5	CASSQVSGGQPQHF	TGCGCCAGCAGCCAAGTGTCAGGGGGACAGCCCCAGCATTTT
TRBV6-4	.	17	.	TRBJ1-2	CASSVTLVGSSNYGYTF	TGTGCCAGCAGTGTCACCTTAGTGGGGTCTTCCAACTATGGCTACACCTTC
TRBV4-1	.	16	.	TRBJ2-7	CASSQELAASSYEQYF	TGCGCCAGCAGCCAAGAGCTAGCCGCGAGCTCCTACGAGCAGTACTTC